The 9 T cell receptor beta chains in this list originate from one sample, sequenced in a study of human T cells and chemical hapten exposure. Time point noted: pre-sensitization, week 0. Documented treatment: therapeutic diphenylcyclopropenone sensitization with weekly scalp DPC. Using its own MiXCR run on the RACE reads, TCRdb lists one record per CDR3 protein. There are about 68,000 distinct CDR3 sequences in the sample; 9.5% to 12% occur only once, and about 5.2% lies in the top ten. Sequences were derived from whole blood, sampled in connection with sensitization to the hapten diphenylcyclopropenone (DPC). The origin of the receptors is a woman between 50 and 59 years old with alopecia areata. Some clones in this sample may be carry-over from other donors' samples.

This clonotype came up a few times. This sequence joins TRBV7-9 and TRBJ1-1; perhaps TRBD1 as D (6 bases). This CDR3 contains 13 residues. CDR1 SEHNR and CDR2 FQNEAQ come from the germline V gene (reference sequence). V dropped 3 bases and J dropped 5 bases, with 10 bases sitting between them. CDR3 sequence (DNA): TGTGCCAGCAGCTTTTGGGGGCGAACTGAAGCTTTCTTT. Protein: CASSFWGRTEAFF. The full variable domain, completed using reference TRBV7-9 and TRBJ1-1, is DTGVSQNPRHKITKRGQNVTFRCDPISEHNRLYWYRQTLGQGPEFLTYFQNEAQLEKSRLLSDRFSAERPKGSFSTLEIQRTEQGDSAMYLCASSFWGRTEAFFGQGTRLTVV.

As regards this clonotype: A read error may be the cause here, since a much bigger clone is one base away. The V gene is TRBV7-3, the J gene TRBJ2-4; a possible D gene is TRBD1 (5 bases). The CDR3 is 13 amino acids. CDR1 and CDR2 from the germline V gene are SGHTA and FQGTGA. CDR3 DNA sequence: TGTGTCAGCAGCTCTACGCCTCAGGGCATTCAGTACTTC. Amino acids: CVSSSTPQGIQYF. Drawing the rest from reference TRBV7-3 and TRBJ2-4, the complete variable domain is GAGVSQTPSNKVTEKGKYVELRCDPISGHTALYWYRQSLGQGPEFLIYFQGTGAADDSGLPNDRFFAVRPEGSVSTLKIQRTERGDSAVYLCVSSSTPQGIQYFGAGTRLSVL.

DNA for the CDR3: TGTGCCAGCAGCCAGGACAGGGGAAACGAAAAACTGTTTTTT. Translating it yields CASSQDRGNEKLFF. The V gene is TRBV7-2, the J gene TRBJ1-4, with TRBD1 identical over 9 bases. Germline-derived CDR1 and CDR2 are SGHTA and FQGNSA. The CDR3 runs to 14 residues. The V segment lost 5 bases and the J segment 8 bases; nucleotides outside the gene matches: 6.

This clonotype appeared many times. This rearrangement joins TRBV12-3 or TRBV12-4 to TRBJ2-5; D gene uncertain. The CDR3 covers 10 residues. The V gene lost 6 bases and the J gene lost 3 bases, with 2 bases spanning the gap. The CDR3 is CASSKETQYF. The DNA of the CDR3 is TGTGCCAGCAGCAAAGAGACCCAGTACTTC.

This clonotype was counted at least ten times. The chain links TRBV7-8 to TRBJ1-2; the D is unclear. This CDR3 spans 15 amino acids. CDR1 and CDR2 (germline): SGHVS, FQNEAQ. V was trimmed by 0 bases and J by 8 bases, leaving 16 bases between them. As DNA, the CDR3 is TGTGCCAGCAGCTTAGCCCCCCTGGCGAATAGGGGCTACACCTTC. Protein: CASSLAPLANRGYTF.

This sequence joins TRBV28 and TRBJ2-1, with 10 bases aligning to TRBD2. The germline gives CDR1 MDHEN, CDR2 SYDVKM. The CDR3 contains 16 residues. V lost 5 bases and J lost 5; bases outside the gene matches: 9. The CDR3 sequence: CASSLGLASLNNEQFF. CDR3 nucleotides: TGTGCCAGCAGTCTGGGACTAGCGAGTTTAAACAATGAGCAGTTCTTC.

This clonotype was counted at least ten times. The rearrangement uses TRBV6-5 and TRBJ1-1, with a possible D match to TRBD1 (5 bases). The CDR3 sequence is 14 residues long. V was cut by 3 bases and J by 4 bases, with 12 bases left in between. Germline V gene sequence: CDR1 MNHEY, CDR2 SVGAGI. The CDR3 protein is CASSYWGGSTEAFF. Written as DNA, the CDR3 is TGTGCCAGCAGTTATTGGGGGGGGTCCACTGAAGCTTTCTTT.

This clonotype was seen a handful of times. The chain has TRBV6-2 or TRBV6-3 and TRBJ1-5, with a possible D match to TRBD1 (6 bases). The V gene lost 7 bases and the J gene lost 0 bases, with 10 bases spanning the gap. The CDR3 is made up of 14 amino acids. CDR1 and CDR2 (germline): MNHEY, SVGEGT. The CDR3 here is CASTNRASNQPQHF. CDR3 sequence (DNA): TGTGCCAGCACCAACAGGGCTAGCAATCAGCCCCAGCATTTT.

The rearrangement joins TRBV6-6 to TRBJ1-3, with 7 nucleotides matching TRBD1. In germline, CDR1 is MNHNY, CDR2 SVGAGI (reference sequence). V lost 2 bases and J lost 0; bases outside the gene matches: 1. The CDR3 totals 15 residues. The CDR3 is CASSYRQGSGNTIYF. The CDR3 DNA follows: TGTGCCAGCAGTTACCGACAGGGCTCTGGAAACACCATATATTTT.